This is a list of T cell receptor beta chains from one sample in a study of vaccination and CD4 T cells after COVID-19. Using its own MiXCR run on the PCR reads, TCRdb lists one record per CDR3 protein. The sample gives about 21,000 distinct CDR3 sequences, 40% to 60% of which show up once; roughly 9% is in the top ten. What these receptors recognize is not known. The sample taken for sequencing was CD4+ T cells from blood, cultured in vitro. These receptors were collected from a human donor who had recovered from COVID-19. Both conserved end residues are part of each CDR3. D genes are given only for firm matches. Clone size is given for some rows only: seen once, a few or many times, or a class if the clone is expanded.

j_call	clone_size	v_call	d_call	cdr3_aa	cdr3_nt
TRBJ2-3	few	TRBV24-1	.	CATRGEPDTQYF	TGTGCCACCAGGGGCGAACCAGATACGCAGTATTTT
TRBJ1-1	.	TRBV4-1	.	CASSQDPTDLGQAFF	TGCGCCAGCAGCCAAGATCCCACAGACCTCGGTCAAGCTTTCTTT
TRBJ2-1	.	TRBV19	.	CASSIDPGPLDEQFF	TGTGCCAGTAGTATAGATCCCGGACCCCTGGATGAGCAGTTCTTC
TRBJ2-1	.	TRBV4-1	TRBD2	CASSPSGRAEEQFF	TGCGCCAGCAGCCCTAGCGGGAGGGCAGAAGAGCAGTTCTTC
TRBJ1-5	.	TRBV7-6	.	CASSLAEWRGRGQPQHF	TGTGCCAGCAGCTTAGCGGAGTGGAGGGGGAGAGGTCAGCCCCAGCATTTT
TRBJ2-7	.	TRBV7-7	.	CASSSNAGQNYEQYF	TGTGCTAGCAGTTCAAACGCCGGACAGAACTACGAGCAGTACTTC
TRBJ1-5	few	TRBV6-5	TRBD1	CASSYSPQDRGNQPQHF	TGTGCCAGCAGTTACTCCCCACAGGACAGGGGGAATCAGCCCCAGCATTTT
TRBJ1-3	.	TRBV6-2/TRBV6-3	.	CASSYVVENTIYF	TGTGCCAGCAGTTACGTGGTAGAGAACACCATATATTTT
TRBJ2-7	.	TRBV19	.	CASSILGQQYF	TGTGCCAGTAGTATTTTGGGACAGCAGTACTTC
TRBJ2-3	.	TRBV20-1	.	CSARYLADTQYF	TGCAGTGCTAGATACCTCGCAGATACGCAGTATTTT
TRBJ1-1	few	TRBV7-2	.	CASSLYGDTEAFF	TGTGCCAGCAGCTTATACGGGGACACTGAAGCTTTCTTT
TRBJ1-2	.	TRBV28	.	CASSFGGYGYTF	TGTGCCAGCAGTTTCGGTGGGTATGGCTACACCTTC
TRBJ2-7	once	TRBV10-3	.	CAAGPNYEQYF	TGTGCTGCGGGACCGAACTACGAGCAGTACTTC
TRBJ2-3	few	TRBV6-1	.	CASKKNEHPDTQYF	TGTGCCAGCAAGAAGAATGAGCACCCAGATACGCAGTATTTT